This TCR beta chain was captured by sequencing in a study of T cell changes during pregnancy in multiple sclerosis. Data came from immunoSEQ multiplex PCR; TCRdb stores just in-frame clones and leaves some out. The table lists tens of thousands of clones, about 91% of them singletons. CDR1 and CDR2 (germline): SGDLS, YYNGEE. This CDR3 comprises 12 residues. Trimming stripped 0 bases from V and 8 bases from J, with 5 bases between. The chain employs TRBV9 and TRBJ1-4; D is ambiguous. The sequenced sample was peripheral blood, obtained before pregnancy. This TCR was recovered from a female donor with multiple sclerosis, enrolled in a pregnancy study. The CDR3 loop reads CASSVDQEKLFF. CDR3 DNA sequence: TGTGCCAGCAGCGTAGATCAAGAAAAACTGTTTTTT.